The 15 T cell receptor beta chains reported below all come from one sample, sequenced in a study of blood T cell repertoires in COVID-19. Sequencing used immunoSEQ multiplex PCR; TCRdb keeps in-frame clones, though not all of them. The table has 470,000 or so clones, nearly 90% seen once. The sample comprised PBMCs or T cells enriched from blood (not recorded which). All receptors come from a woman younger than 30 with acute COVID-19.

The chain joins TRBV5-4 to TRBJ2-7; 8 bases line up with TRBD2. CDR1 is SGHNT and CDR2 is YYREEE in the germline V gene (reference sequence). CDR3 length equals 13 residues. V lost 3 bases, J lost 4 bases, and 3 bases stayed unmatched. CDR3 bases: TGTGCCAGCAGCTCGGGGGGGCCTTACGAGCAGTACTTC. Its translation is CASSSGGPYEQYF. The full variable domain, in which reference TRBV5-4 and TRBJ2-7 provide the parts outside the CDR3, is ETGVTQSPTHLIKTRGQQVTLRCSSQSGHNTVSWYQQALGQGPQFIFQYYREEENGRGNFPPRFSGLQFPNYSSELNVNALELDDSALYLCASSSGGPYEQYFGPGTRLTVT.

This sequence joins TRBV11-3 and TRBJ1-1; D might be TRBD1 (5 bases). CDR1 and CDR2 from the germline V gene are SGHNT and YENEEA. CDR3 length: 13 residues. The V gene lost 5 bases and the J gene lost 4 bases, with 11 bases spanning the gap. The CDR3 DNA reads TGTGCCAGCAGCAAGGTAGGGGCCACTGAAGCTTTCTTT. Translated: CASSKVGATEAFF.

The V gene is TRBV5-8, the J gene TRBJ2-3; no definite D call. Germline values: CDR1 SGHTS, CDR2 YDEGEE. The CDR3 loop spans 14 amino acids. V was cut by 4 bases and J by 2 bases, with 11 bases left in between. CDR3 residues: CASSGWLDTDTQYF. The CDR3 bases are TGTGCCAGCAGCGGTTGGCTAGACACAGATACGCAGTATTTT.

The J gene is TRBJ1-5, the V gene TRBV7-9; 7 nucleotides agree with TRBD1. The V gene's germline CDR1 is SEHNR and CDR2 FQNEAQ (reference sequence). CDR3 length equals 14 residues. The V gene end was trimmed by 3 bases and the J gene end by 4 bases; junction bases not matched to a gene: 3. CDR3 in amino acids: CASSFGQVNQPQHF. The CDR3 nucleotides read TGTGCCAGCAGCTTCGGACAGGTTAATCAGCCCCAGCATTTT. The variable domain in full, completed from reference TRBV7-9 and TRBJ1-5, reads DTGVSQNPRHKITKRGQNVTFRCDPISEHNRLYWYRQTLGQGPEFLTYFQNEAQLEKSRLLSDRFSAERPKGSFSTLEIQRTEQGDSAMYLCASSFGQVNQPQHFGDGTRLSIL.

This chain connects TRBV24-1 to TRBJ2-1; no reliable D call. In germline, CDR1 is KGHDR, CDR2 SFDVKD. The CDR3 is made up of 15 amino acids. The V end was cut by 3 bases, the J end by 12 bases, with 20 bases between. The CDR3 nucleotides are TGTGCCACCAGTGATCCCAGGTCCGCTTTTGTGGGGCAGTTCTTC. Amino acids: CATSDPRSAFVGQFF.

The chain couples TRBV7-2 to TRBJ2-7; D unclear. CDR3 length equals 14 residues. Germline V gene lookup returns CDR1 SGHTA and CDR2 FQGNSA. V dropped 1 base and J dropped 0 bases, with 7 bases sitting between them. The CDR3 loop is CASSLVGTSYEQYF. The CDR3 DNA reads as TGTGCCAGCAGCTTAGTGGGCACCTCCTACGAGCAGTACTTC.

The gene calls are TRBV7-2 and TRBJ2-7, with a possible D match to TRBD2 (5 bases). Trimming took 5 bases from V and 0 from J, leaving 14 bases between them. Germline-derived CDR1 and CDR2 are SGHTA and FQGNSA. CDR3 size: 15 residues. CDR3 DNA: TGTGCCAGCAGCGCCTCTAGCACGAGCTCCTACGAGCAGTACTTC. Translated, it gives CASSASSTSSYEQYF.

This chain links TRBV27 with TRBJ2-1, with TRBD2 matching 14 bases. V was clipped by 4 bases and J by 4 bases; unmatched bases: 9. CDR3 size: 18 residues. Germline V lookup: CDR1 MNHEY, CDR2 SMNVEV (reference sequence). CDR3 in DNA: TGTGCCAGCAGTTCCCGACTAGCGGGAGGGGGAAGGTACAATGAGCAGTTCTTC. Translation gives CASSSRLAGGGRYNEQFF.

The chain couples TRBV9 to TRBJ2-3, with TRBD1 matching 10 bases. The CDR3 runs 16 residues. Germline V lookup: CDR1 SGDLS, CDR2 YYNGEE. V lost 2 bases, J lost 4 bases, and 7 bases stayed unmatched. This chain's CDR3 is CASSVASGTGADTQYF. The CDR3, as DNA: TGTGCCAGCAGCGTGGCCTCCGGGACAGGGGCAGATACGCAGTATTTT.

This chain links TRBV10-3 with TRBJ1-5; D not resolved. CDR1 and CDR2 (germline): ENHRY, SYGVKD. The CDR3 consists of 14 residues. V lost 10 bases and J lost 2, with 15 bases in between. In DNA, the CDR3 is TGTGCCACCACAGTGGCCCTGGGCAATCAGCCCCAGCATTTT. Protein sequence: CATTVALGNQPQHF.

This clone was seen once. The CDR3 sequence: CASKTRGYNEQFF. CDR3 DNA sequence: TGTGCCAGTAAGACCAGGGGGTACAATGAGCAGTTCTTC. The V gene is TRBV19, the J gene TRBJ2-1; 7 nucleotides align to TRBD1. The V segment lost 7 bases and the J segment 4 bases; nucleotides outside the gene matches: 4. The germline gives CDR1 LNHDA, CDR2 SQIVND (reference sequence). The CDR3 spans 13 residues.

V gene TRBV6-2 or TRBV6-3 combines with J gene TRBJ2-3; the match to TRBD2 covers 8 bases. This CDR3 has 15 residues. Germline CDR1 is MNHEY and CDR2 is SVGEGT. Trimming took 2 bases from V and 5 from J; bases not matched to a gene: 6. In nucleotides, the CDR3 is TGTGCCAGCAGTTACGCCGGGACTAGTCAAGATACGCAGTATTTT. It yields the protein CASSYAGTSQDTQYF.

V usage is TRBV7-3 and J usage is TRBJ1-1; D is perhaps TRBD1 (6 bases). The CDR3 spans 13 residues. Germline-derived CDR1 and CDR2 are SGHTA and FQGTGA. The germline V and J ends were trimmed by 5 bases and 1 base, with 8 bases remaining between them. The CDR3 nucleotides read TGTGCCAGCAGCCCGACAGGGAACACTGAAGCTTTCTTT. This gives the protein CASSPTGNTEAFF.

This clone showed up just once. For the CDR3, the DNA is TGCGCCAGCAGCTTGTACAGCTCTGGAAACACCATATATTTT. Amino acid sequence: CASSLYSSGNTIYF. V gene TRBV5-1 combines with J gene TRBJ1-3; D remains ambiguous. There are 14 residues in the CDR3. The germline V gene has CDR1 SGHRS and CDR2 YFSETQ. V was shortened by 1 base and J by 0 bases, with 5 bases between the two germline ends.

The rearrangement joins TRBV29-1 to TRBJ2-7; tentative D call: TRBD2 (5 bases). The germline V gene has CDR1 SQVTM and CDR2 ANQGSEA. Trimming took 7 bases from V and 7 from J, leaving 11 bases between them. The CDR3 spans 10 residues. The CDR3 here is CSALRGEQYF. The CDR3 bases are TGCAGCGCGCTTCGCGGGGAGCAGTACTTC.